Below, one TCR beta chain is given with its context. Allocation to cohorts depended on clinical history reported by the participants. This CDR3 has 14 residues. After removal of 2 bases from V and 4 bases from J, the junction contained 4 bases not matched to a gene. Germline CDR1 reads MGHDK; CDR2 reads SYGVNS. The source of the sample is a study of blood T cell repertoires in COVID-19. As processed by the authors: Reference gene primers were amplified, and this amplification served to estimate nucleated cell counts. This table comes from immunoSEQ multiplex PCR, and its TCRdb copy is limited to in-frame clones, with some not included. Clonal size and the V and J genes are those of that table, whereas D and trimming came from the DNA. The sample records about 130,000 clones, roughly 90% being singletons.

Sequences were obtained from PBMCs or T cells enriched from blood (not recorded which). This chain joins TRBV25-1 and TRBJ2-5, with 7 positions matching TRBD1. The receptor was isolated from a woman aged 45-65 years who had recovered from COVID-19. CDR3: CASSEPGQRETQYF. CDR3 DNA sequence: TGTGCCAGCAGTGAACCGGGACAGCGAGAGACCCAGTACTTC.